What follows is one T cell receptor beta chain and its context. Its antigen remains unidentified. Naive CD8 cells comprised CD45RO-negative, CCR7-positively selected cells, excluding terminally differentiated effector memory CD45RA+ cells. This specimen belongs to a study of shared clonotypes between healthy human individuals. Germline assignment: CDR1 MNHEY and CDR2 SMNVEV (reference sequence). Trimming left V 3 bases short and J 4 bases short, with 7 bases between. This CDR3 is built from 14 residues. Only in-frame clones appear in the TCRdb table, and some are missing; sequencing was by immunoSEQ multiplex PCR. The table includes nearly 600,000 clones, 95% to 96% detected once. Regarding the study as a whole: Naive CD4 clonotypes overlapped across a few donors at approximately 5.3%.

Sequencing was performed on naive CD8+ T cells sorted from blood. The receptor was isolated from a woman younger than 45 in good health. This chain joins TRBV27 and TRBJ2-6; D not certain. CDR3 nucleotides: TGTGCCAGCAGTTTTGGTTTAGGGGCCAACGTCCTGACTTTC. It encodes CASSFGLGANVLTF. Looking up the rest from reference TRBV27 and TRBJ2-6 gives the full variable domain: EAQVTQNPRYLITVTGKKLTVTCSQNMNHEYMSWYRQDPGLGLRQIYYSMNVEVTDKGDVPEGYKVSRKEKRNFPLILESPSPNQTSLYFCASSFGLGANVLTFGAGSRLTVL.